The table lists the clone carrying this T cell receptor beta chain with many counts. Antigen unknown. Time point meaning: newly diagnosed GD, antithyroid drugs for less than 3 months. PBMC RNA was the source of the TCR library. An endocrinology department located in Xi'an, China, was where the patients came from. Both iRepertoire HTBI primers and Arm-PCR of CDR3 regions were used to build the TCR beta libraries. TCRdb redid the calling of the multiplex PCR reads with MiXCR, one entry per CDR3 protein. Of 400,000 to 450,000 distinct CDR3 sequences in the sample, around 14% were seen once. The data belong to a study of regulatory T cells in long-lasting Graves disease. Regarding the study as a whole: New patients shared some 970 public clonotypes, fewer than the roughly 2,600 shared by persistent patients.

The CDR3 runs to 16 residues. J gave up 7 bases and V 6 bases, and 13 bases lay outside the gene matches. The data also belong to a second study, concerning T cells in Graves' hyperthyroidism and ophthalmopathy. That source adds: The study used the HTBI primer set for a first-round RT-PCR of the TCR CDR3.

This chain joins TRBV12-3 or TRBV12-4 and TRBJ2-1; 9 bases align to TRBD2. This sample comprised peripheral blood mononuclear cells (PBMCs), obtained at new diagnosis, from a patient treated with antithyroid drugs. The sequence derives from a woman under 40 with Graves disease. DNA for the CDR3: TGTGCCAGCAGGGACCCCGGGCTAGCGGGAATGAATGAGCAGTTCTTC. It encodes CASRDPGLAGMNEQFF.